One sample yielded the 20 T cell receptor beta chains listed below, sequenced in a study of blood T cell repertoires in COVID-19. The repertoire was sequenced with immunoSEQ multiplex PCR; TCRdb's copy has only in-frame clones and lacks some. This sample carries some 250,000 clones, 80% to 90% of them seen once, and the ten largest clones take 1.9%. Sequenced material: PBMCs or T cells enriched from blood (not recorded which). The source of these receptors is a woman in her forties or fifties who had recovered from COVID-19.

The chain links TRBV5-4 to TRBJ1-3; D is perhaps TRBD1 (5 bases). The V gene's germline CDR1 is SGHNT and CDR2 YYREEE (reference sequence). Deletions cut 0 bases from V and 2 bases from J, with 9 bases between. The CDR3 covers 15 residues. CDR3 in DNA: TGTGCCAGCAGCTTGGGACAGCGAGCTGGAAACACCATATATTTT. Protein: CASSLGQRAGNTIYF.

This clone has a single count. This chain links TRBV2 with TRBJ1-1; 7 bases agree with TRBD1. The CDR3 has 14 amino acids. V gave up 6 bases and J gave up 6 bases; unmatched junction bases: 10. Germline-derived CDR1 and CDR2 are SNHLY and FYNNEI. The CDR3 reads CASSKIRGRAEAFF. CDR3 sequence (DNA): TGTGCCAGCAGCAAAATAAGGGGGCGGGCTGAAGCTTTCTTT.

The V call is TRBV6-1, the J call TRBJ2-7; TRBD1 aligns across 10 bases. Trimming removed 3 bases from V and 5 bases from J; junction bases left unmatched: 4. From germline, CDR1 is MNHNS and CDR2 SASEGT. CDR3 length: 14 residues. CDR3 DNA: TGTGCCAGCAGTGAGGGACAGGGGTTCCACGAGCAGTACTTC. It encodes CASSEGQGFHEQYF.

The genes are TRBV5-1 and TRBJ1-1; 11 nucleotides align to TRBD1. Trimming took 2 bases from V and 10 from J; bases not matched to a gene: 4. The CDR3 totals 13 residues. Looked up from germline, CDR1 is SGHRS and CDR2 is YFSETQ. The CDR3 here is CASSLGQGARAFF. The CDR3 bases are TGCGCCAGCAGCTTAGGACAGGGGGCAAGAGCTTTCTTT.

Here the CDR3 reads CASSIGVRDEKLFF. CDR3 nucleotide sequence: TGTGCCAGCTCAATTGGTGTCAGGGATGAAAAACTGTTTTTT. The rearrangement joins TRBV18 to TRBJ1-4; tentative D call: TRBD1 (5 bases). Per the germline V gene, CDR1 is KGHSH and CDR2 is LQKENI. V lost 5 bases and J 6 bases, leaving 13 bases between the germline ends. This CDR3 region has 14 residues. Looking up the rest from reference TRBV18 and TRBJ1-4 gives the full variable domain: NAGVMQNPRHLVRRRGQEARLRCSPMKGHSHVYWYRQLPEEGLKFMVYLQKENIIDESGMPKERFSAEFPKEGPSILRIQQVVRGDSAAYFCASSIGVRDEKLFFGSGTQLSVL.

This clone was observed a few times. V is TRBV10-1 and J is TRBJ2-2; maybe TRBD1 (5 bases). Germline values: CDR1 WNHNN, CDR2 SYGVQD (reference sequence). V was clipped by 6 bases and J by 1 base, with 9 bases between them. There are 14 residues in the CDR3. CDR3 amino acids: CASRQDQNTGELFF. In DNA form, the CDR3 reads TGCGCCAGCAGACAGGACCAGAACACCGGGGAGCTGTTTTTT.

The V call is TRBV7-9, the J call TRBJ2-7; D is perhaps TRBD1 (7 bases). The CDR3 spans 15 residues. The V end lost 4 bases, the J end lost 1 base, and 14 bases lay between the germline ends. Germline values: CDR1 SEHNR, CDR2 FQNEAQ (reference sequence). In DNA form, the CDR3 reads TGTGCCAGCAGCTCCCAGGGGGGTTGGTCCTACGAGCAGTACTTC. It translates to CASSSQGGWSYEQYF. Variable domain in full (rest from reference TRBV7-9 and TRBJ2-7): DTGVSQNPRHKITKRGQNVTFRCDPISEHNRLYWYRQTLGQGPEFLTYFQNEAQLEKSRLLSDRFSAERPKGSFSTLEIQRTEQGDSAMYLCASSSQGGWSYEQYFGPGTRLTVT.

The genes are TRBV11-1 and TRBJ1-1, with TRBD1 as a possible D gene (5 bases). Germline CDR1 SGHAT, CDR2 FQDESV (reference sequence). V shed 2 bases and J shed 1 base, with 11 bases lying between them. This CDR3 has 15 residues. The CDR3 here is CASSLTGGRNTEAFF. CDR3 nucleotides: TGTGCCAGCAGCTTAACGGGGGGTAGGAACACTGAAGCTTTCTTT.

The chain couples TRBV6-2 or TRBV6-3 to TRBJ2-3, with D tentatively TRBD1 (6 bases). Deletions cut 5 bases from V and 0 bases from J, with 6 bases between. Germline V CDR1 and CDR2: MNHEY, SVGEGT. The CDR3 spans 13 residues. CDR3 sequence: CASSGQSTDTQYF. The CDR3 DNA reads TGTGCCAGCAGTGGACAGAGCACAGATACGCAGTATTTT.

The chain uses TRBV20-1 and TRBJ2-3, with 12 bases that match TRBD2. Germline V CDR1 and CDR2: DFQATT, SNEGSKA (reference sequence). The V segment lost 3 bases and the J segment 4 bases; nucleotides outside the gene matches: 5. There are 15 residues in the CDR3. In DNA form, the CDR3 reads TGCAGTGCTAGTGGGGGACTAGCGGGCCCAGATACGCAGTATTTT. Protein: CSASGGLAGPDTQYF.

The chain employs TRBV5-5 and TRBJ1-1, with unresolved D. Trimming removed 3 bases from V and 8 bases from J, with 17 bases in between. This CDR3 has 14 amino acids. CDR1 is SGHKS and CDR2 is YYEKEE in the germline V gene (reference sequence). The CDR3 DNA reads TGTGCCAGCAGCTATACACAGCGGGATGGGGAAGCTTTCTTT. Translating it yields CASSYTQRDGEAFF.

The J gene is TRBJ2-2, the V gene TRBV2; perhaps TRBD2 as D (6 bases). Germline assignment: CDR1 SNHLY and CDR2 FYNNEI. CDR3 size: 15 residues. V gave up 1 base and J gave up 3 bases, with 9 bases separating them. The CDR3 reads CASSEGGTYTGELFF. DNA for the CDR3: TGTGCCAGCAGTGAAGGCGGGACTTACACCGGGGAGCTGTTTTTT.

J is TRBJ1-2 and V is TRBV3-1 (or the pseudogene TRBV3-2); 7 bases fit TRBD1. The CDR3 has 16 amino acids. J lost 7 bases, V lost 1 base, and 12 bases had no gene match. Germline assignment: CDR1 LGHDT and CDR2 YNNKEL (reference sequence). The CDR3 DNA reads as TGTGCCAGCAGCCAAGCACACGAAACAGGGGTAGGTGGCTACACCTTC. Its protein product is CASSQAHETGVGGYTF.

The genes are TRBV28 and TRBJ2-7; tentatively, D is TRBD2 (5 bases). Germline CDR1 MDHEN, CDR2 SYDVKM. The CDR3 is 14 amino acids. V dropped 6 bases and J dropped 4 bases, with 16 bases sitting between them. CDR3: CASSLSGEGYEQYF. DNA for the CDR3: TGTGCCAGCAGCCTTTCGGGTGAGGGTTACGAGCAGTACTTC.

The chain carries TRBV9 and TRBJ1-2, with 8 bases that match TRBD1. V lost 0 bases to trimming and J lost 6 bases; unmatched junction nucleotides: 7. The CDR3 runs 15 residues. Germline CDR1 SGDLS, CDR2 YYNGEE. The CDR3 region is CASSVAGGSYDGYTF. The CDR3, as DNA: TGTGCCAGCAGCGTAGCAGGGGGCTCTTATGATGGCTACACCTTC. Variable domain in full (rest from reference TRBV9 and TRBJ1-2): DSGVTQTPKHLITATGQRVTLRCSPRSGDLSVYWYQQSLDQGLQFLIQYYNGEERAKGNILERFSAQQFPDLHSELNLSSLELGDSALYFCASSVAGGSYDGYTFGSGTRLTVV.

The CDR3 loop is CASSPATTRGEQYF. In DNA, the CDR3 is TGTGCCAGCAGCCCGGCCACCACAAGGGGAGAGCAGTACTTC. The rearrangement links TRBV3-1 (or the pseudogene TRBV3-2) to TRBJ2-7, with a tentative D call TRBD1 (5 bases). Germline CDR1 and CDR2: LGHDT and YNNKEL (reference sequence). V lost 4 bases and J 7 bases, leaving 17 bases between the germline ends. This CDR3 contains 14 residues.

The chain joins TRBV7-6 to TRBJ2-5; 7 nucleotides agree with TRBD2. CDR3 length equals 14 residues. Unmatched junction bases numbered 7, after V lost 5 bases and J lost 4 bases. Germline CDR1 is SGHVS and CDR2 is FNYEAQ. The CDR3 loop reads CASSLRLARETQYF. CDR3 nucleotides: TGTGCCAGCAGCCTTAGACTAGCTCGAGAGACCCAGTACTTC.

The rearrangement uses TRBV12-3 or TRBV12-4 and TRBJ2-7; D is ambiguous. The length of the CDR3 is 13 residues. V was pared by 7 bases and J by 3 bases, with 13 bases between. Written as DNA, the CDR3 is TGTGCCAGCACCACACACCCCCTCTACGAGCAGTACTTC. This codes for CASTTHPLYEQYF.

The rearrangement uses TRBV5-4 and TRBJ1-6; 7 nucleotides line up with TRBD1. Per germline, CDR1 SGHNT and CDR2 YYREEE (reference sequence). V was pared by 4 bases and J by 8 bases, with 9 bases of the junction left unmatched. The CDR3 length is 15 residues. The CDR3 DNA is TGTGCCAGCAGCCAAAAACAGGGGAATGATTCACCCCTCCACTTT. It yields the protein CASSQKQGNDSPLHF.

The rearrangement links TRBV5-4 to TRBJ2-3; 7 bases are shared with TRBD1. The CDR3 spans 16 residues. Germline V gene lookup returns CDR1 SGHNT and CDR2 YYREEE (reference sequence). The V segment lost 1 base and the J segment 2 bases; nucleotides outside the gene matches: 7. The DNA for the CDR3 is TGTGCCAGCAGCTTGAGTGCAGGGGGTTACACAGATACGCAGTATTTT. It yields the protein CASSLSAGGYTDTQYF. Looking up the rest from reference TRBV5-4 and TRBJ2-3 gives the full variable domain: ETGVTQSPTHLIKTRGQQVTLRCSSQSGHNTVSWYQQALGQGPQFIFQYYREEENGRGNFPPRFSGLQFPNYSSELNVNALELDDSALYLCASSLSAGGYTDTQYFGPGTRLTVL.